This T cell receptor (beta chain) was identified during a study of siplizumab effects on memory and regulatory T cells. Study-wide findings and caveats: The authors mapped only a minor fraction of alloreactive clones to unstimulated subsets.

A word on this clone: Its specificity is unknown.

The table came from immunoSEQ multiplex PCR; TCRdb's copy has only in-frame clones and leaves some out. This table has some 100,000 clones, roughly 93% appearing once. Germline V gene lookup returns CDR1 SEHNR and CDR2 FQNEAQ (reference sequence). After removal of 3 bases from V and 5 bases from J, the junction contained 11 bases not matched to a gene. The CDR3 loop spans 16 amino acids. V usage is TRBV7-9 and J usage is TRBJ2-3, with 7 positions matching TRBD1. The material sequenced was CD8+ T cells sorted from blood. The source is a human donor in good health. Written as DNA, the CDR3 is TGTGCCAGCAGCTTGTATACAGGGGAGTATAGAGATACGCAGTATTTT. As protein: CASSLYTGEYRDTQYF.